This record concerns one TCR beta chain sequence. What it binds is not known. Some clones are missing from TCRdb's copy, which holds only in-frame ones; the method was immunoSEQ multiplex PCR. This sample yields some 2,000,000 clones, of which 90% to 96% are seen a single time; 0.13% belongs to the top ten. CD4+ cell separation produced CD45RA+ naive and CD45RA-negative memory subsets. The data are from a study of shared clonotypes between healthy human individuals. Study results and caveats: Sampling covered blood only; tissue repertoires likely differ. Having only a few donors restricted how much genetic and exposure-history diversity was captured.

The CDR3 is 15 amino acids. V was trimmed by 0 bases and J by 6 bases, leaving 15 bases between them. The germline CDR1 and CDR2 sequences are LNHNV and YYDKDF (reference sequence). The sequenced sample was naive CD4+ T cells sorted from blood. Subset specified: CD45RA+ positively selected. The rearrangement uses TRBV15 and TRBJ2-7; D call uncertain. The sequence came from a man younger than 35 in good health. The CDR3 here is CATSRDGPAGSEQYF. The DNA for the CDR3 is TGTGCCACCAGCAGAGATGGGCCCGCAGGTTCCGAGCAGTACTTC.